The 14 T cell receptor beta chains reported below all come from one sample, sequenced in a study of blood T cell repertoires in COVID-19. The repertoire was sequenced with immunoSEQ multiplex PCR; TCRdb's copy has only in-frame clones and lacks some. The sample contains 160,000 or so clones, around 90% of which appear only once. Sequencing input: peripheral blood. These TCRs come from a man aged 55 to 70 with acute or convalescent COVID-19.

This chain links TRBV9 with TRBJ1-1; D gene ambiguous. The V end was cut by 3 bases, the J end by 1 base, with 16 bases between. Germline V gives CDR1 SGDLS, CDR2 YYNGEE. The CDR3 runs 16 residues. The CDR3 region has the DNA TGTGCCAGCAGCGCCACCCAGGTGGCTGGGAACACTGAAGCTTTCTTT. Translation: CASSATQVAGNTEAFF.

The chain carries TRBV2 and TRBJ2-7; 8 nucleotides match TRBD1. V lost 11 bases to trimming and J lost 3 bases; unmatched junction nucleotides: 6. Germline values: CDR1 SNHLY, CDR2 FYNNEI. The CDR3 runs 12 residues. The CDR3 spells CAGGQGVYEQYF. In DNA form, the CDR3 reads TGTGCCGGAGGACAGGGTGTCTACGAGCAGTACTTC.

The J gene is TRBJ2-1, the V gene TRBV7-9; 10 bases match TRBD1. The CDR3 spans 15 residues. The ends lost 5 bases at V and 2 bases at J; junction bases unmatched: 3. Per germline, CDR1 SEHNR and CDR2 FQNEAQ (reference sequence). The CDR3 loop is CASSVGQGPYNEQFF. The CDR3 DNA reads TGTGCCAGCAGCGTGGGACAGGGGCCCTACAATGAGCAGTTCTTC.

The rearrangement links TRBV10-3 to TRBJ1-6; D uncertain. Germline assignment: CDR1 ENHRY and CDR2 SYGVKD. The CDR3 contains 13 residues. V lost 10 bases, J lost 7 bases, and 14 bases lay in between. The CDR3 DNA follows: TGTGCCACCAGCAGGATGACCAATTCACCCCTCCACTTT. Amino acid sequence: CATSRMTNSPLHF.

This chain links TRBV5-8 with TRBJ1-5, with 10 bases fitting TRBD1. This CDR3 contains 16 residues. Germline lookup yields CDR1 SGHTS and CDR2 YDEGEE. The J segment lost 3 bases and the V segment lost 5 bases, leaving 8 bases of the junction unmatched. The CDR3 spells CASREGQGNYNQPQHF. CDR3 DNA sequence: TGTGCCAGCAGGGAGGGACAGGGGAATTACAATCAGCCCCAGCATTTT.

The rearrangement joins TRBV5-4 to TRBJ2-3; 8 bases are shared with TRBD2. Germline CDR1 SGHNT, CDR2 YYREEE (reference sequence). The CDR3 has 17 amino acids. After removal of 6 bases from V and 4 bases from J, the junction contained 16 bases not matched to a gene. CDR3 sequence (DNA): TGTGCCAGCACGCCCGGGGGGGCCTTCAAAGGGGCAGATACGCAGTATTTT. Translated, it gives CASTPGGAFKGADTQYF.

CDR3 coding DNA: TGTGCCAGCACCGGAGGACTAGCCGGTAGTACGCAGTATTTT. It translates to CASTGGLAGSTQYF. The V gene is TRBV6-5, the J gene TRBJ2-3, with TRBD2 matching 8 bases. CDR1 is MNHEY and CDR2 is SVGAGI in the germline V gene. The V segment lost 7 bases and the J segment 8 bases; nucleotides outside the gene matches: 11. CDR3 size: 14 residues.

J is TRBJ1-1 and V is TRBV18; tentative D call: TRBD1 (5 bases). The ends were cut back, 3 bases at V and 7 bases at J, with 18 bases in the middle. Germline V gene lookup returns CDR1 KGHSH and CDR2 LQKENI. CDR3 length equals 15 residues. In DNA form, the CDR3 reads TGTGCCAGCTCACCTCCTATGGGGCAAGATGTTGAAGCTTTCTTT. It codes for CASSPPMGQDVEAFF. Together with reference TRBV18 and TRBJ1-1, the CDR3 gives the full variable domain: NAGVMQNPRHLVRRRGQEARLRCSPMKGHSHVYWYRQLPEEGLKFMVYLQKENIIDESGMPKERFSAEFPKEGPSILRIQQVVRGDSAAYFCASSPPMGQDVEAFFGQGTRLTVV.

The chain couples TRBV7-2 to TRBJ2-5; 10 nucleotides match TRBD2. J was trimmed by 1 base and V by 5 bases; bases with no gene match: 4. Germline lookup yields CDR1 SGHTA and CDR2 FQGNSA. CDR3 size: 15 residues. CDR3 in DNA: TGTGCCAGCAGCCCCACTAGCGGGGCCCAAGAGACCCAGTACTTC. Its protein is CASSPTSGAQETQYF.

The CDR3 loop reads CASSLGAYRDRGPETQYF. The DNA for the CDR3 is TGTGCCAGCAGCTTAGGGGCATACCGGGACAGGGGGCCGGAGACCCAGTACTTC. The chain recombines TRBV7-9 with TRBJ2-5; 12 positions match TRBD1. Germline V gives CDR1 SEHNR, CDR2 FQNEAQ (reference sequence). V shed 1 base, J shed 5 bases, and the junction held 11 bases outside the gene matches. This CDR3 region has 18 residues.

This chain links TRBV11-2 with TRBJ2-7, with 9 bases identical to TRBD1. The CDR3 has 16 amino acids. Trimming cost V 4 bases and J 2 bases; bases outside gene matches: 9. CDR1 is SGHAT, CDR2 FQNNGV, per germline. The CDR3 nucleotides are TGTGCCAGCAGCTCCCACGTGGGACAGGGCCCCTACGAGCAGTACTTC. It specifies CASSSHVGQGPYEQYF. Looking up the rest from reference TRBV11-2 and TRBJ2-7 gives the full variable domain: EAGVAQSPRYKIIEKRQSVAFWCNPISGHATLYWYQQILGQGPKLLIQFQNNGVVDDSQLPKDRFSAERLKGVDSTLKIQPAKLEDSAVYLCASSSHVGQGPYEQYFGPGTRLTVT.

The V gene is TRBV3-1 (or the pseudogene TRBV3-2), the J gene TRBJ2-4; D gene ambiguous. The germline V gene encodes CDR1 LGHDT and CDR2 YNNKEL (reference sequence). The CDR3 is made up of 15 amino acids. The ends were cut back, 3 bases at V and 5 bases at J, with 14 bases in the middle. The CDR3 loop is CASSQHWQEENIQYF. DNA of the CDR3: TGTGCCAGCAGCCAGCATTGGCAAGAGGAAAACATTCAGTACTTC.

This chain's CDR3 is CASSLSAGGETQYF. In nucleotides, the CDR3 is TGTGCCAGCAGCCTCAGCGCGGGTGGAGAGACCCAGTACTTC. The rearrangement uses TRBV3-1 (or the pseudogene TRBV3-2) and TRBJ2-5; D is perhaps TRBD2 (5 bases). This CDR3 is 14 amino acids long. V was trimmed by 4 bases and J by 4 bases, leaving 13 bases between them. Germline assignment: CDR1 LGHDT and CDR2 YNNKEL (reference sequence).

The rearrangement links TRBV7-9 to TRBJ2-7; possible D gene TRBD2, 5 bases. The germline V gene has CDR1 SEHNR and CDR2 FQNEAQ (reference sequence). There are 13 residues in the CDR3. V was clipped by 4 bases and J by 7 bases, with 14 bases between them. The CDR3: CASSSYGVGEQYF. The CDR3 coding sequence is TGTGCCAGCAGCTCGTACGGGGTTGGAGAGCAGTACTTC.